The rows below give T cell receptor beta chains drawn from one sample of a study of OX40 agonist ivuxolimab in advanced cancers. Assay used: immunoSEQ multiplex PCR; TCRdb lists only in-frame clones, some missing. The top ten clones hold roughly 1% of a sample with 100,000 to 150,000 clones, about 92% of them seen once. This material consisted of CD4+ or CD8+ T cells sorted from blood, taken in a trial of the OX40 agonist ivuxolimab. These receptors all come from an adult with an advanced solid tumor such as melanoma, head and neck, liver or kidney cancer. The CDR3 runs from the conserved cysteine through the conserved F or W. The D gene is left open where the match is weak. Clone size is shown for a subset of rows, as once, few, many or a class of expanded clone.

j_call: TRBJ2-5
clone_size: .
d_call: .
v_call: TRBV18
cdr3_aa: CASSPGAGETQYF
cdr3_nt: TGTGCCAGCTCACCAGGTGCAGGAGAGACCCAGTACTTC

j_call: TRBJ2-1
clone_size: .
d_call: .
v_call: TRBV9
cdr3_aa: CASSARGNEQFF
cdr3_nt: TGTGCCAGCAGCGCCAGGGGTAATGAGCAGTTCTTC

j_call: TRBJ1-1
clone_size: few
d_call: TRBD1
v_call: TRBV4-2
cdr3_aa: CASSQMGQGNSEAFF
cdr3_nt: TGTGCCAGCAGCCAGATGGGACAGGGCAATTCTGAAGCTTTCTTT

j_call: TRBJ2-1
clone_size: .
d_call: .
v_call: TRBV2
cdr3_aa: CASSGSVEQFF
cdr3_nt: TGTGCCAGCAGTGGAAGCGTGGAGCAGTTCTTC

j_call: TRBJ2-7
clone_size: .
d_call: .
v_call: TRBV4-3
cdr3_aa: CASSQGPDYEQYF
cdr3_nt: TGCGCCAGCAGCCAAGGACCCGACTACGAGCAGTACTTC

j_call: TRBJ1-4
clone_size: .
d_call: TRBD1
v_call: TRBV7-9
cdr3_aa: CASSLLTGEEKLFF
cdr3_nt: TGTGCCAGCAGCCTACTGACAGGGGAAGAAAAACTGTTTTTT

j_call: TRBJ2-7
clone_size: .
d_call: TRBD2
v_call: TRBV11-1
cdr3_aa: CASSSPAGGSYEQYF
cdr3_nt: TGTGCCAGCAGCTCCCCTGCGGGAGGGTCCTACGAGCAGTACTTC

j_call: TRBJ2-5
clone_size: .
d_call: .
v_call: TRBV29-1
cdr3_aa: CSDRSDGETQYF
cdr3_nt: TGCAGCGACAGAAGCGATGGGGAGACCCAGTACTTC

j_call: TRBJ1-1
clone_size: .
d_call: .
v_call: TRBV7-2
cdr3_aa: CASSLLAQNTEAFF
cdr3_nt: TGTGCCAGCAGCCTTTTGGCCCAGAACACTGAAGCTTTCTTT

j_call: TRBJ1-2
clone_size: .
d_call: .
v_call: TRBV6-5
cdr3_aa: CASSYLGDYGYTF
cdr3_nt: TGTGCCAGCAGTTACCTCGGGGACTATGGCTACACCTTC

j_call: TRBJ2-7
clone_size: .
d_call: TRBD2
v_call: TRBV18
cdr3_aa: CASSPGGGASYEQYF
cdr3_nt: TGTGCCAGCTCACCTGGGGGAGGGGCGTCCTACGAGCAGTACTTC

j_call: TRBJ1-1
clone_size: few
d_call: TRBD1
v_call: TRBV12-5
cdr3_aa: CASGRETGRAFF
cdr3_nt: TGTGCTAGTGGAAGAGAGACAGGGAGGGCTTTCTTT

j_call: TRBJ1-5
clone_size: .
d_call: .
v_call: TRBV6-5
cdr3_aa: CASSQQGAGQPQHF
cdr3_nt: TGTGCCAGCAGTCAACAGGGCGCAGGGCAGCCCCAGCATTTT

j_call: TRBJ2-1
clone_size: .
d_call: .
v_call: TRBV7-9
cdr3_aa: CASSLSFRETLFF
cdr3_nt: TGTGCCAGCAGCTTAAGCTTTCGGGAGACGCTGTTCTTC

j_call: TRBJ1-1
clone_size: .
d_call: .
v_call: TRBV11-2
cdr3_aa: CASSLEPVPAEAFF
cdr3_nt: TGTGCCAGCAGCTTAGAGCCAGTACCCGCTGAAGCTTTCTTT

j_call: TRBJ1-2
clone_size: .
d_call: TRBD1
v_call: TRBV30
cdr3_aa: CAWATGGIGGYTF
cdr3_nt: TGTGCCTGGGCAACAGGGGGGATAGGTGGCTACACCTTC

j_call: TRBJ1-4
clone_size: .
d_call: .
v_call: TRBV5-5
cdr3_aa: CASSLEVRGPSEKLFF
cdr3_nt: TGTGCCAGCAGCTTGGAGGTCAGGGGCCCTTCTGAAAAACTGTTTTTT

j_call: TRBJ1-1
clone_size: .
d_call: TRBD1
v_call: TRBV18
cdr3_aa: CASSSSGTGGVMNTEAFF
cdr3_nt: TGTGCCAGCTCATCATCCGGGACAGGGGGCGTTATGAACACTGAAGCTTTCTTT

j_call: TRBJ2-7
clone_size: .
d_call: TRBD2
v_call: TRBV7-2
cdr3_aa: CASSSAGSGSYEQYF
cdr3_nt: TGTGCCAGCAGCTCAGCGGGATCAGGTTCCTACGAGCAGTACTTC

j_call: TRBJ2-3
clone_size: .
d_call: .
v_call: TRBV21-1
cdr3_aa: CASSKALTGSTDTQYF
cdr3_nt: TGTGCCAGCAGCAAAGCCTTAACTGGGAGCACAGATACGCAGTATTTT

j_call: TRBJ2-1
clone_size: .
d_call: .
v_call: TRBV7-2
cdr3_aa: CAEARASYNEQFF
cdr3_nt: TGTGCAGAGGCACGGGCGTCCTACAATGAGCAGTTCTTC

j_call: TRBJ2-1
clone_size: .
d_call: .
v_call: TRBV4-3
cdr3_aa: CASSQPTPFRSYNEQFF
cdr3_nt: TGCGCCAGCAGCCAACCGACCCCCTTCCGCTCCTACAATGAGCAGTTCTTC

j_call: TRBJ2-1
clone_size: .
d_call: TRBD1
v_call: TRBV12-5
cdr3_aa: CASGLDRGSYNEQFF
cdr3_nt: TGTGCTAGTGGTTTAGACAGGGGGTCTTACAATGAGCAGTTCTTC

j_call: TRBJ2-7
clone_size: .
d_call: TRBD1
v_call: TRBV7-2
cdr3_aa: CASSWDRSSYEQYF
cdr3_nt: TGTGCCAGCAGCTGGGACAGGAGTTCCTACGAGCAGTACTTC

j_call: TRBJ1-4
clone_size: once
d_call: .
v_call: TRBV7-8
cdr3_aa: CASSLGGLEKLFF
cdr3_nt: TGTGCCAGCAGCTTAGGGGGCCTAGAAAAACTGTTTTTT

j_call: TRBJ2-7
clone_size: .
d_call: TRBD1
v_call: TRBV5-7
cdr3_aa: CASSSRGQGSYEQYF
cdr3_nt: TGTGCCAGCAGCTCTAGGGGACAGGGGTCCTACGAGCAGTACTTC

j_call: TRBJ2-7
clone_size: .
d_call: TRBD2
v_call: TRBV7-9
cdr3_aa: CASSLRTSGSSYEQYF
cdr3_nt: TGTGCCAGCAGTTTAAGGACTAGCGGGTCCTCCTACGAGCAGTACTTC

j_call: TRBJ1-1
clone_size: .
d_call: .
v_call: TRBV18
cdr3_aa: CASSPPSGRADTEAFF
cdr3_nt: TGTGCCAGCTCACCACCTTCCGGCAGGGCGGATACTGAAGCTTTCTTT

j_call: TRBJ1-2
clone_size: .
d_call: .
v_call: TRBV19
cdr3_aa: CASTLDAPSNYGYTF
cdr3_nt: TGTGCCAGTACCCTGGATGCTCCCTCTAACTATGGCTACACCTTC

j_call: TRBJ2-3
clone_size: .
d_call: .
v_call: TRBV18
cdr3_aa: CASSPRDTDTQYF
cdr3_nt: TGTGCCAGCTCACCACGAGACACAGATACGCAGTATTTT

j_call: TRBJ1-4
clone_size: .
d_call: TRBD1
v_call: TRBV4-1
cdr3_aa: CASSPSGTGFEKLFF
cdr3_nt: TGCGCCAGCAGCCCGTCCGGGACAGGGTTTGAAAAACTGTTTTTT

j_call: TRBJ2-5
clone_size: .
d_call: .
v_call: TRBV7-2
cdr3_aa: CASSLVRGGKTQYF
cdr3_nt: TGTGCCAGCAGCTTAGTCAGGGGAGGCAAGACCCAGTACTTC

j_call: TRBJ1-2
clone_size: once
d_call: .
v_call: TRBV6-5
cdr3_aa: CASSYSSTGLYGYTF
cdr3_nt: TGTGCCAGCAGTTACTCGTCGACAGGCCTCTATGGCTACACCTTC

j_call: TRBJ1-1
clone_size: .
d_call: TRBD1
v_call: TRBV6-5
cdr3_aa: CASSYWDSKNEAFF
cdr3_nt: TGTGCCAGCAGTTACTGGGACAGCAAAAATGAAGCTTTCTTT

j_call: TRBJ2-7
clone_size: .
d_call: .
v_call: TRBV7-9
cdr3_aa: CASSPSGTFAYEQYF
cdr3_nt: TGTGCCAGCAGCCCCTCCGGGACCTTTGCCTACGAGCAGTACTTC

j_call: TRBJ1-5
clone_size: once
d_call: TRBD1
v_call: TRBV10-3
cdr3_aa: CAISDSDRDQPQHF
cdr3_nt: TGTGCCATCAGTGATTCCGACAGGGACCAGCCCCAGCATTTT

j_call: TRBJ2-7
clone_size: .
d_call: .
v_call: TRBV7-2
cdr3_aa: CASSPHRDHEQYF
cdr3_nt: TGTGCCAGCAGCCCCCACAGGGACCACGAGCAGTACTTC